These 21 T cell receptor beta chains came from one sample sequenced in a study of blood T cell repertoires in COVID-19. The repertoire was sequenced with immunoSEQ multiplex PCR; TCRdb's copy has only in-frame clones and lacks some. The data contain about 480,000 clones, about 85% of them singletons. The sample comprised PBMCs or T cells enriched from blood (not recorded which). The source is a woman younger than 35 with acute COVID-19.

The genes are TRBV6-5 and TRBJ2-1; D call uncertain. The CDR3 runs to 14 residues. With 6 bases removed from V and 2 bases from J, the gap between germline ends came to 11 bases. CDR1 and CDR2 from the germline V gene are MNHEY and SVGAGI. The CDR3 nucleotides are TGTGCCAGCAGACGACTTTCTACCTACAATGAGCAGTTCTTC. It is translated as CASRRLSTYNEQFF.

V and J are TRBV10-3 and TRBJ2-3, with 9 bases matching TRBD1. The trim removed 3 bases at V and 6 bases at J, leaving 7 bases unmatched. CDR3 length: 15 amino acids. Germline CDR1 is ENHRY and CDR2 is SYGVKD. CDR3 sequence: CAISDGTGFSDTQYF. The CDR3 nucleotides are TGTGCCATCAGTGATGGGACAGGGTTTAGCGATACGCAGTATTTT.

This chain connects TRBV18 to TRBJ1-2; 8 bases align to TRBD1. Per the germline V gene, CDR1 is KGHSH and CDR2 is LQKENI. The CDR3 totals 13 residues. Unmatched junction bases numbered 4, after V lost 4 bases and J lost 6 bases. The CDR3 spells CASSLGQGDGYTF. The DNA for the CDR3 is TGTGCCAGCTCACTCGGACAGGGTGATGGCTACACCTTC.

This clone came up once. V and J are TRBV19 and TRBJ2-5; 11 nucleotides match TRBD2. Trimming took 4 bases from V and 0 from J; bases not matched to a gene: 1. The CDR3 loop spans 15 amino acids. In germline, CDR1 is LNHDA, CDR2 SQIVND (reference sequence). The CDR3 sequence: CASSKGLADQETQYF. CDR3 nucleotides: TGTGCCAGTAGTAAGGGACTAGCGGACCAAGAGACCCAGTACTTC.

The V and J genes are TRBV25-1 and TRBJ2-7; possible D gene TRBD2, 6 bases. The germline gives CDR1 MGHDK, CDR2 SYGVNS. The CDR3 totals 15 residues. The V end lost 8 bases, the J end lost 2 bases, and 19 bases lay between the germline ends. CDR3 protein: CASSARGGVTYEQYF. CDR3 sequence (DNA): TGTGCCAGCTCTGCCAGAGGAGGGGTGACCTACGAGCAGTACTTC.

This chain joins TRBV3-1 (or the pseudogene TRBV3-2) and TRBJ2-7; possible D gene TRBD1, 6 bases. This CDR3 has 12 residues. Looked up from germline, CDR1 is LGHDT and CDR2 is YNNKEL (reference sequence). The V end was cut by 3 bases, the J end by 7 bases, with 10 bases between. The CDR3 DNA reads TGTGCCAGCAGCCAGGGCAGGGGTGAGCAGTACTTC. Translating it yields CASSQGRGEQYF.

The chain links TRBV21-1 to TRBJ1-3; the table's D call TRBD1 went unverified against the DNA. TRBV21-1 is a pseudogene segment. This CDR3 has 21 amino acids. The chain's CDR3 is CASSKGDHNRGGLTGGNTIYF. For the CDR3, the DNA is TGTGCCAGCAGCAAGGGCGATCACAACAGGGGAGGATTAACAGGGGGAAACACCATATATTTT.

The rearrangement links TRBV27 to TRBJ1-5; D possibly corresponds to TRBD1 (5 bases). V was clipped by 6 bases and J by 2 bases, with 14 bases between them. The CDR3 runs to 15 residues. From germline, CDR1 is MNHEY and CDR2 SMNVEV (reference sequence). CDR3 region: CASRGLEGRNQPQHF. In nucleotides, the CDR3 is TGTGCCAGCAGGGGTTTGGAGGGACGCAATCAGCCCCAGCATTTT.

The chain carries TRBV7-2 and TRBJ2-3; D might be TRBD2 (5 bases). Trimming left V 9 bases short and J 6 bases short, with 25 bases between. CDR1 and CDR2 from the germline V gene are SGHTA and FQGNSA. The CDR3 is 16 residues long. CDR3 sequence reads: CASSVASRPPADTQYF. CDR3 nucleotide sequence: TGTGCCAGTAGCGTAGCTTCGCGGCCTCCGGCGGATACGCAGTATTTT. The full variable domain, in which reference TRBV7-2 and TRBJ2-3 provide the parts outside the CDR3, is GAGVSQSPSNKVTEKGKDVELRCDPISGHTALYWYRQSLGQGLEFLIYFQGNSAPDKSGLPSDRFSAERTGGSVSTLTIQRTQQEDSAVYLCASSVASRPPADTQYFGPGTRLTVL.

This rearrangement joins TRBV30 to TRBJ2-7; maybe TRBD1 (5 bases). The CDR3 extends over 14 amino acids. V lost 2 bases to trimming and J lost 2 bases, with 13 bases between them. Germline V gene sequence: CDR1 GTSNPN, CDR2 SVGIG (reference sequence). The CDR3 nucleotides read TGTGCCTGGAGTAAAGAAAGGGGAACCTACGAGCAGTACTTC. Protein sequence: CAWSKERGTYEQYF. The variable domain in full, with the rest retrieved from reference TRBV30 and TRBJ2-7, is SQTIHQWPATLVQPVGSPLSLECTVEGTSNPNLYWYRQAAGRGLQLLFYSVGIGQISSEVPQNLSASRPQDRQFILSSKKLLLSDSGFYLCAWSKERGTYEQYFGPGTRLTVT.

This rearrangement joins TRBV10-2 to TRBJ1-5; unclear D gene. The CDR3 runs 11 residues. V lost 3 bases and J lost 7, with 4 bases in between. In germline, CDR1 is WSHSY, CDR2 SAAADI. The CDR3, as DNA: TGCGCCAGCAGTGATGGCCAGCCCCAGCATTTT. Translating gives CASSDGQPQHF.

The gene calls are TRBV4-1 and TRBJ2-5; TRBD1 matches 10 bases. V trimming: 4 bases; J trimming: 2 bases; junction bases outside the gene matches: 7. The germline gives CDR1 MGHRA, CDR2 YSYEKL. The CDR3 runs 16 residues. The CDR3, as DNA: TGCGCCAGCAGCCTGCGGGACAGGGGACTACAAGAGACCCAGTACTTC. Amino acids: CASSLRDRGLQETQYF.

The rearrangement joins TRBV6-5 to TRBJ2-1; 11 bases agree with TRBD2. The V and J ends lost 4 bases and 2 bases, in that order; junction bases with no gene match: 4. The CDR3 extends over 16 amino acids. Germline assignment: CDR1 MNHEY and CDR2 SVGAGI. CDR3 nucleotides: TGTGCCAGCAGTTTATCTAGCGGGGGGACCTACAATGAGCAGTTCTTC. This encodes CASSLSSGGTYNEQFF.

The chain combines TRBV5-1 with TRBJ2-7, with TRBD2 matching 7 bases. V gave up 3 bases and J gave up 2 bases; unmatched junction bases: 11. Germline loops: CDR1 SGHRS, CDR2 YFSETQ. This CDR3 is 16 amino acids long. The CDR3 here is CASSSTVGSGPYEQYF. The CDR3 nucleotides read TGCGCCAGCAGCTCTACCGTTGGTAGCGGGCCCTACGAGCAGTACTTC.

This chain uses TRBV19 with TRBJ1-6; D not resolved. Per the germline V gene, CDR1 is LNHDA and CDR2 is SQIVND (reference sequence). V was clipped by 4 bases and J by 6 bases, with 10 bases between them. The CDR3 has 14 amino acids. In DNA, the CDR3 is TGTGCCAGTAGTAGCAACAGCCTTAATTCACCCCTCCACTTT. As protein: CASSSNSLNSPLHF. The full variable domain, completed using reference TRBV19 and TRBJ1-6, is DGGITQSPKYLFRKEGQNVTLSCEQNLNHDAMYWYRQDPGQGLRLIYYSQIVNDFQKGDIAEGYSVSREKKESFPLTVTSAQKNPTAFYLCASSSNSLNSPLHFGNGTRLTVT.

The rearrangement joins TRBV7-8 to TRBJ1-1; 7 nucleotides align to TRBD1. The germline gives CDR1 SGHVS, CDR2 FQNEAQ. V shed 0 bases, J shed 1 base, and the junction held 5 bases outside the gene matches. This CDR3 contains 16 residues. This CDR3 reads CASSLALGQRNTEAFF. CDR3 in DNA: TGTGCCAGCAGCTTAGCCCTGGGACAGAGGAACACTGAAGCTTTCTTT.

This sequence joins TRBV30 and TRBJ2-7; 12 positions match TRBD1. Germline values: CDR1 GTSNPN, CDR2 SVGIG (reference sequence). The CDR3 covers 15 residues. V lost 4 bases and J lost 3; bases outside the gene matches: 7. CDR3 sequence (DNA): TGTGCCTGGACCACGGGGACAGGGGGCTTCTACGAGCAGTACTTC. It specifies CAWTTGTGGFYEQYF.

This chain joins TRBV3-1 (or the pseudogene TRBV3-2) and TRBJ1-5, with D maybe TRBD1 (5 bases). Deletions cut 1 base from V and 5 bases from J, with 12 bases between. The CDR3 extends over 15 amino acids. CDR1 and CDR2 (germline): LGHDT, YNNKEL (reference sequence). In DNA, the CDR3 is TGTGCCAGCAGCCAAGGGCAGGGTCGGTATCAGCCCCAGCATTTT. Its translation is CASSQGQGRYQPQHF.

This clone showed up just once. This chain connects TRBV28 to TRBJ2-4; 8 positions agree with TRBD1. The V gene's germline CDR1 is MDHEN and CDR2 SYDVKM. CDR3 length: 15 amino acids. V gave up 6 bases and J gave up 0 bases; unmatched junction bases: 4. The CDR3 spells CASSSQGGAKNIQYF. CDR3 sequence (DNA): TGTGCCAGCAGCTCACAGGGGGGAGCCAAAAACATTCAGTACTTC.

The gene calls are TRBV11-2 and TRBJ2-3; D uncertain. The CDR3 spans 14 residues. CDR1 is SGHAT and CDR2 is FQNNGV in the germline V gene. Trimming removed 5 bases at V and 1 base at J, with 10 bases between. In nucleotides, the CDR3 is TGTGCCAGCAGCCTGATGTGGCGCACAGATACGCAGTATTTT. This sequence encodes CASSLMWRTDTQYF.

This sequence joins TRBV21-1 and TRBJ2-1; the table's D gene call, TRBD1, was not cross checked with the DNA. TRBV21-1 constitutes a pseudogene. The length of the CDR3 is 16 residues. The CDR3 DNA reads TGTGCCAGCAGCTCAAGACAGGGAGCCTTCTACAATGAGCAGTTCTTC. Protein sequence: CASSSRQGAFYNEQFF.